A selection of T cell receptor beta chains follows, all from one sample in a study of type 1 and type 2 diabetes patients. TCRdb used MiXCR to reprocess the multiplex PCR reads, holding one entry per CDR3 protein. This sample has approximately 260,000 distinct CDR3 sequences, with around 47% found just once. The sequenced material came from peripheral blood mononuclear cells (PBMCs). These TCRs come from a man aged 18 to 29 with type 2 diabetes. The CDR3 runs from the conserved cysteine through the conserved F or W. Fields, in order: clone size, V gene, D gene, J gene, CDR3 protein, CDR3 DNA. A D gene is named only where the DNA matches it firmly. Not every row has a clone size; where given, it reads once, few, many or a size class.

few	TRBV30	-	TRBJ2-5	CAWSTGETQYF	TGTGCCTGGAGTACGGGAGAGACCCAGTACTTC
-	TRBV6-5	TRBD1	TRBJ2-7	CASSLDRGEYEQYF	TGTGCCAGCAGTTTAGACAGGGGGGAGTACGAGCAGTACTTC
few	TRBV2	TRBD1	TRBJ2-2	CASKDRELGELFF	TGTGCCAGCAAGGACAGGGAGTTGGGGGAGCTGTTTTTT
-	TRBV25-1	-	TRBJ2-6	CASSEVSSGANVLTF	TGTGCCAGCAGTGAAGTGAGTTCTGGGGCCAACGTCCTGACTTTC
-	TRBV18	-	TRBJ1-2	CASSKEGTSYGYTF	TGTGCCAGCTCAAAGGAGGGCACGAGTTATGGCTACACCTTC
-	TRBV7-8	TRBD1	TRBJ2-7	CASSLTGTAAYEQYF	TGTGCCAGCAGCTTAACCGGGACAGCAGCCTACGAGCAGTACTTC
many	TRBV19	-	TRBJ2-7	CASRSAASGFYEQYF	TGTGCCAGCCGGTCAGCCGCGTCAGGATTCTACGAGCAGTACTTC
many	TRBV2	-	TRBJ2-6	CASGRRTVSGANVLTF	TGTGCCAGCGGTCGGCGAACCGTCTCTGGGGCCAACGTCCTGACTTTC
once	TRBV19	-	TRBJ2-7	CASRGNRGEQYF	TGTGCCAGTAGAGGGAACCGGGGGGAGCAGTACTTC
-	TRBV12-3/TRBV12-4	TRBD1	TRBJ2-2	CASRSTGAGTGELFF	TGTGCCAGCAGGAGTACAGGGGCTGGCACCGGGGAGCTGTTTTTT
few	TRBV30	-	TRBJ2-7	CAWSRDKQTYEQYF	TGTGCCTGGAGTAGAGATAAACAAACCTACGAGCAGTACTTC
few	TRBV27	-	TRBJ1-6	CASSFRGQVNSPLHF	TGTGCCAGCAGTTTTCGAGGACAAGTCAATTCACCCCTCCACTTT
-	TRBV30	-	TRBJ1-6	CAWSLEASYNSPLHF	TGTGCCTGGAGCCTAGAGGCCTCCTATAATTCACCCCTCCACTTT
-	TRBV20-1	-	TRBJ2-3	CSARERQGSADTQYF	TGCAGTGCTAGAGAACGTCAGGGTTCCGCAGATACGCAGTATTTT
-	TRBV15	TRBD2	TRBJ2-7	CATSRKNSGADPYEQYF	TGTGCCACCAGCAGAAAAAATAGCGGGGCTGACCCCTACGAGCAGTACTTC
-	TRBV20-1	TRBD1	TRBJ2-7	CSAEGQGSHEQYF	TGCAGTGCTGAGGGACAGGGGAGCCACGAGCAGTACTTC
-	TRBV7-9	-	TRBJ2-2	CASSLVGGNYAGELFF	TGTGCCAGCAGCTTAGTCGGGGGAAATTATGCCGGGGAGCTGTTTTTT
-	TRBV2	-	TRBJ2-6	CANSAENRANVLTF	TGTGCCAACAGCGCAGAAAATAGGGCCAACGTCCTGACTTTC
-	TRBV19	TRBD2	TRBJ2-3	CASSLGLAGGSSTDTQYF	TGTGCCAGTAGCCTGGGACTAGCGGGAGGGTCTAGCACAGATACGCAGTATTTT
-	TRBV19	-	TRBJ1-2	CASSIDRSSDGYTF	TGTGCCAGTAGTATAGATCGGTCTTCCGATGGCTACACCTTC
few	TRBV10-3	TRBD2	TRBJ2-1	CAIRDGTSGRNNEQFF	TGTGCCATCAGGGACGGGACTAGCGGGAGGAACAATGAGCAGTTCTTC
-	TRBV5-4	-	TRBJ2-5	CASSLVYGETQYF	TGTGCCAGCAGCTTGGTTTACGGGGAGACCCAGTACTTC
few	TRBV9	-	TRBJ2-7	CASSVGAGSPPEQYF	TGTGCCAGCAGCGTGGGCGCGGGCTCCCCGCCCGAGCAGTACTTC
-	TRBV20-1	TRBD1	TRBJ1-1	CSAHRDRERGSLANGVLEAFF	TGCAGTGCCCACCGGGACAGGGAACGGGGTTCCTTAGCGAACGGGGTTCTTGAAGCTTTCTTT
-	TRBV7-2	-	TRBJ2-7	CASSLVSQGGAYEQYF	TGTGCCAGCAGCTTAGTCTCCCAGGGGGGAGCATACGAGCAGTACTTC
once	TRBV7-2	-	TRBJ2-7	CVSSLTADYEQYF	TGTGTTAGCAGCTTAACGGCAGACTACGAGCAGTACTTC
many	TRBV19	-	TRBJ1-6	CASSSELSGSPLHF	TGTGCCAGTAGCTCTGAACTCAGTGGATCACCCCTCCACTTT
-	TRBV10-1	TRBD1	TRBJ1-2	CASSVRQGYGYTF	TGCGCCAGCAGTGTTCGACAGGGCTATGGCTACACCTTC
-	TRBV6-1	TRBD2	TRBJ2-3	CASSGPGLAGSTDTQYF	TGTGCCAGCAGCGGACCGGGACTAGCGGGGAGCACAGATACGCAGTATTTT
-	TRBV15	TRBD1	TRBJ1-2	CATSNRGSDYGYTF	TGTGCCACCAGCAACAGGGGTTCCGACTATGGCTACACCTTC
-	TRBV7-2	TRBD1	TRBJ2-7	CASSLDGILTGGPYF	TGTGCCAGCAGCTTAGACGGGATTCTCACAGGGGGCCCGTACTTC
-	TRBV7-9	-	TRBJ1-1	CASNLGGQNTEAFF	TGTGCCAGCAACTTAGGGGGGCAGAACACTGAAGCTTTCTTT
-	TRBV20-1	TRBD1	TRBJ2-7	CSAWTGQGYEQYF	TGCAGTGCTTGGACCGGACAGGGGTACGAGCAGTACTTC
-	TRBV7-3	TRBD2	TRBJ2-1	CASSPEGLYNEQFF	TGTGCCAGCAGCCCAGAGGGACTATACAATGAGCAGTTCTTC
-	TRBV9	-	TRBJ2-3	CASSGRPGKSAQYF	TGTGCCAGCAGCGGCCGCCCAGGGAAATCTGCGCAGTATTTT
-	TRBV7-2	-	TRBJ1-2	CASSAQVSYTF	TGTGCCAGCAGCGCCCAGGTCTCCTACACCTTC
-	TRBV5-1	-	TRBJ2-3	CASSFTLSTSTDTQYF	TGCGCCAGCAGCTTTACTCTGAGCACAAGCACAGATACGCAGTATTTT
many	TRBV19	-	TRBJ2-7	CATRARSYEQYF	TGTGCCACCCGGGCGAGGAGCTACGAGCAGTACTTC
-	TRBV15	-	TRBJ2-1	CATSNRGEQFF	TGTGCCACCAGCAATAGGGGTGAGCAGTTCTTC
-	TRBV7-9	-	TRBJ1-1	CASSLTGGRTEAFF	TGTGCCAGCAGCTTAACGGGGGGTAGAACAGAAGCTTTCTTT
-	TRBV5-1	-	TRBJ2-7	CASSLGAGPEQYF	TGCGCCAGCAGCTTGGGGGCAGGGCCCGAGCAGTACTTC
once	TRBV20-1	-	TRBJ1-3	CSAEPPNSGNTIYF	TGCAGTGCCGAACCGCCTAACTCTGGAAACACCATATATTTT
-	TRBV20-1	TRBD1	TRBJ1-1	CSATLRLQGVPEAFF	TGCAGTGCTACCTTACGCCTACAGGGGGTACCTGAAGCTTTCTTT
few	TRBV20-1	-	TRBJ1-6	CSAQRGNSPLHF	TGCAGTGCTCAGAGGGGAAATTCACCCCTCCACTTT
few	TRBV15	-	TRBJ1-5	CATSPRTEGQPQHF	TGTGCCACCAGCCCGCGGACAGAGGGTCAGCCCCAGCATTTT
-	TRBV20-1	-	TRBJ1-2	CSALGDKTYGYTF	TGCAGTGCTCTGGGGGACAAGACCTATGGCTACACCTTC
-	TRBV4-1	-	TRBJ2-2	CASSLNPGQNTGELFF	TGCGCCAGCAGTCTCAATCCGGGACAGAACACCGGGGAGCTGTTTTTT
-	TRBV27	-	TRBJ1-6	CASSLPGPSYNSPLHF	TGTGCCAGCAGTTTACCGGGGCCCTCCTATAATTCACCCCTCCACTTT
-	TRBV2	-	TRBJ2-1	CAISDPGLSYNEQFF	TGTGCCATCAGTGATCCGGGGTTGTCCTACAATGAGCAGTTCTTC
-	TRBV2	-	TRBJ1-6	CASSPPTRTNSPLHF	TGTGCCAGCTCACCACCGACGAGGACCAATTCACCCCTCCACTTT
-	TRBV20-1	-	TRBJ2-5	CSARDPAVPQETQYF	TGCAGTGCTAGAGATCCGGCAGTGCCCCAAGAGACCCAGTACTTC
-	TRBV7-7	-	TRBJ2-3	CASSLGVGGLYRTDTQYF	TGTGCTAGCAGCTTAGGTGTAGGGGGGCTGTATCGCACAGATACGCAGTATTTT
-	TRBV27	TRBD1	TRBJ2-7	CASSQWTGSNEQYF	TGTGCCAGCAGCCAATGGACAGGGTCCAACGAGCAGTACTTC
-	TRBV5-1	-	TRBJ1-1	CASWDLANTEAFF	TGCGCCAGCTGGGACCTTGCGAACACTGAAGCTTTCTTT
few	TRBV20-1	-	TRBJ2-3	CSASVGGTQYF	TGCAGTGCTAGTGTGGGTGGTACGCAGTATTTT
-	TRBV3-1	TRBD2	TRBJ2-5	CASSPRGGGQETQYF	TGTGCCAGCAGCCCTCGAGGCGGGGGGCAAGAGACCCAGTACTTC
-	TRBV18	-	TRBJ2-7	CASSPPGYYEQYF	TGTGCCAGCTCACCACCAGGTTACTACGAGCAGTACTTC
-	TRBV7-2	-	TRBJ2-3	CASSPPVPDTQYF	TGTGCCAGCAGCCCCCCCGTCCCAGATACGCAGTATTTT
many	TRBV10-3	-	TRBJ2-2	CAISEHLGTTGELFF	TGTGCCATCAGTGAGCATCTAGGGACTACCGGGGAGCTGTTTTTT
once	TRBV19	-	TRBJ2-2	CASSRRSDVGGTGELFF	TGTGCCAGTAGTAGGAGGTCTGACGTCGGGGGCACCGGGGAGCTGTTTTTT